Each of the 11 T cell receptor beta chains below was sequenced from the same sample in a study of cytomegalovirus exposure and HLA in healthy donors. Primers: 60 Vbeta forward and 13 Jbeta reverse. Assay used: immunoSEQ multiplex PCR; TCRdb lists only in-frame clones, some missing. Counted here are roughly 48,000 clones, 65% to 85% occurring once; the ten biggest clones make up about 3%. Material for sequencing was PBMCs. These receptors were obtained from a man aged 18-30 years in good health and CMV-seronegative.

CDR3 in amino acids: CAISASGNQETQYF. CDR3 coding DNA: TGTGCCATCAGTGCTTCCGGGAACCAAGAGACCCAGTACTTC. The V gene is TRBV10-3, the J gene TRBJ2-5; possible D gene TRBD2, 5 bases. Trimming pared 4 bases from V and 0 bases from J, leaving 9 bases between. The CDR3 has 14 residues. Germline CDR1 reads ENHRY; CDR2 reads SYGVKD.

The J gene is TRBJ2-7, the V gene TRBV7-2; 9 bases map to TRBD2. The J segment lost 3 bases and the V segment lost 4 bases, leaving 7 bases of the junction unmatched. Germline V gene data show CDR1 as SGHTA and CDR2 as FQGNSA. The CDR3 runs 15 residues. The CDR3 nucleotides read TGTGCCAGCAGCTCGCGGCTAGCGGGGAACTACGAGCAGTACTTC. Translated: CASSSRLAGNYEQYF.

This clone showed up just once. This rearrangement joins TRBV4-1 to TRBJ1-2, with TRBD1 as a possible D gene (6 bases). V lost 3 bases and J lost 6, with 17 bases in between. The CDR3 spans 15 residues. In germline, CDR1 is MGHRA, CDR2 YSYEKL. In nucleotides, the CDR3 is TGCGCCAGCAGCCATGCCCCATGGGGGACAAATGGCTACACCTTC. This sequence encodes CASSHAPWGTNGYTF.

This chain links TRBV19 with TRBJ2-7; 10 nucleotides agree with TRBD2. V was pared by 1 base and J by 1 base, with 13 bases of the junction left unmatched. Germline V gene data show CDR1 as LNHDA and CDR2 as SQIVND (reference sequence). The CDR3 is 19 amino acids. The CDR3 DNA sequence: TGTGCCAGTAGTATAGCCCCAGCCCTAGCGGGAGCGGCGTCCTACGAGCAGTACTTC. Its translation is CASSIAPALAGAASYEQYF.

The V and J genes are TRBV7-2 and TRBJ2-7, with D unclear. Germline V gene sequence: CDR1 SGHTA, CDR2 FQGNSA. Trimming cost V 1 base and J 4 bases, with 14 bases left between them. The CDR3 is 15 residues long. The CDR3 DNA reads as TGTGCCAGCAGCTTAGGGCCGGGTAAAATTTACGAGCAGTACTTC. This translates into CASSLGPGKIYEQYF.

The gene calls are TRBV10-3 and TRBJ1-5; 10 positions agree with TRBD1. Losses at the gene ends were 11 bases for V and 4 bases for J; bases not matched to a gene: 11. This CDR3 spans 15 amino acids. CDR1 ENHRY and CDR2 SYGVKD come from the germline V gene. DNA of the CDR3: TGTGCCGGCGACCGGGACAGGGGTTTGAATCAGCCCCAGCATTTT. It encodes CAGDRDRGLNQPQHF.

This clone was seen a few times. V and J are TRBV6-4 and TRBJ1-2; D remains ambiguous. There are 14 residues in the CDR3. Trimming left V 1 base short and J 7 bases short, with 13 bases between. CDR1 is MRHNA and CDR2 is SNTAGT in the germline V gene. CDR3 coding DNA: TGTGCCAGCAGTGACTGGAGGGCCCGGAGTGGCTACACCTTC. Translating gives CASSDWRARSGYTF.

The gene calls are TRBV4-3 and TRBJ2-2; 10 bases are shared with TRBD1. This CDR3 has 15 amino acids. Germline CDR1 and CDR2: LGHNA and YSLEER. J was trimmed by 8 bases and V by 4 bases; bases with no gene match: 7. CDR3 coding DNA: TGCGCCAGCAGCCCTACGGGACAGGGGATAGGGGAGCTGTTTTTT. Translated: CASSPTGQGIGELFF.

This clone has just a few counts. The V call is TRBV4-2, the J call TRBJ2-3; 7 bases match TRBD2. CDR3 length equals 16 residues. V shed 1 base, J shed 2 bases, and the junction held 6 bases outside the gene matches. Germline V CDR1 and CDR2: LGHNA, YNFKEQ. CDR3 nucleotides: TGTGCCAGCAGCCAAGGGCAGCGGGGTAACACAGATACGCAGTATTTT. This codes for CASSQGQRGNTDTQYF.

The CDR3 DNA follows: TGTGCCAGCAGTGAAGGACAGGGTGGGTCGGTTTACGAGCAGTACTTC. Its protein product is CASSEGQGGSVYEQYF. This rearrangement joins TRBV6-1 to TRBJ2-7, with TRBD1 matching over 7 bases. With V trimmed by 1 base and J by 4 bases, 10 bases remained unmatched. There are 16 residues in the CDR3. Germline CDR1 and CDR2: MNHNS and SASEGT.

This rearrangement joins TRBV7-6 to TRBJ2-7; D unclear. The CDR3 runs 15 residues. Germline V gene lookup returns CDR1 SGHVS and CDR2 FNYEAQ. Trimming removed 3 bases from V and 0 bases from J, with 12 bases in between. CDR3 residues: CASSLAVSLSYEQYF. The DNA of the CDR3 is TGTGCCAGCAGCTTGGCCGTTTCCCTCTCCTACGAGCAGTACTTC.